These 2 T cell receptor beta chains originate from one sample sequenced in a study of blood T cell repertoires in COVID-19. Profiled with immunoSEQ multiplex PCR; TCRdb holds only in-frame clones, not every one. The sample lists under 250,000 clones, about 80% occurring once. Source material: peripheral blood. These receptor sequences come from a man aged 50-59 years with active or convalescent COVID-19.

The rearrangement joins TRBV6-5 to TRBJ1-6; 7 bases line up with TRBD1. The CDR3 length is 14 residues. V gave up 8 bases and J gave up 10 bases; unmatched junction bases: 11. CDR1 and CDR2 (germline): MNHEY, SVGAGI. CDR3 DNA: TGTGCCAGCGCGAGACAGGGAACTGGATCACCCCTCCACTTT. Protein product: CASARQGTGSPLHF.

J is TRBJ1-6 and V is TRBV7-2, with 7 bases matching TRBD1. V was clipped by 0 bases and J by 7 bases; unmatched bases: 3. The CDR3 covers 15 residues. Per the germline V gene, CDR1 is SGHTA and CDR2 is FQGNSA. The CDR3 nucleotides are TGTGCCAGCAGCTTAGCGGTGACAGGGAATTCACCCCTCCACTTT. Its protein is CASSLAVTGNSPLHF.